One sample yielded the 27 T cell receptor beta chains listed below, sequenced in a study of shared clonotypes between healthy human individuals. Clones were sequenced by immunoSEQ multiplex PCR, and TCRdb holds only the in-frame ones, with some missing. In the table there are just over 2,000,000 clones, 85% to 95% of which are singletons. The sample taken for sequencing was naive CD4+ T cells sorted from blood. Indicated subset: CD45RA+ positively selected. The receptors were gathered from a young man in good health.

The J gene is TRBJ1-1, the V gene TRBV7-9; D unclear. The CDR3 runs 13 residues. Trimming cost V 3 bases and J 2 bases, with 7 bases left between them. The V gene's germline CDR1 is SEHNR and CDR2 FQNEAQ (reference sequence). The CDR3 loop reads CASSFEANTEAFF. The DNA of the CDR3 is TGTGCCAGCAGCTTCGAGGCCAACACTGAAGCTTTCTTT.

This clone was observed a single time. V is TRBV11-2 and J is TRBJ2-1, with D unresolved. Trimming stripped 1 base from V and 8 bases from J, with 9 bases between. This CDR3 spans 13 amino acids. Germline CDR1 reads SGHAT; CDR2 reads FQNNGV. The CDR3 protein is CASSLGGVDEQFF. Here the CDR3 DNA reads TGTGCCAGCAGCTTAGGTGGGGTGGATGAGCAGTTCTTC.

This clone is a singleton in its sample. The chain is built from TRBV5-6 and TRBJ1-6, with D tentatively TRBD1 (5 bases). Trimming stripped 1 base from V and 7 bases from J, with 12 bases between. The CDR3 runs 15 residues. From germline, CDR1 is SGHDT and CDR2 YYEEEE. The CDR3 spells CASSLRGIGNSPLHF. DNA of the CDR3: TGTGCCAGCAGCTTGAGGGGAATCGGGAATTCACCCCTCCACTTT.

This clone was recorded once. This chain connects TRBV6-6 to TRBJ2-7, with a tentative D call TRBD1 (6 bases). Trimming took 0 bases from V and 3 from J, leaving 15 bases between them. The germline CDR1 and CDR2 sequences are MNHNY and SVGAGI (reference sequence). There are 16 residues in the CDR3. CDR3 DNA sequence: TGTGCCAGCAGTTACTCTTATATGGGACACAACTACGAGCAGTACTTC. This codes for CASSYSYMGHNYEQYF.

In regard to this clone: Different DNA sequences within this sample yield the same CDR3. CDR3 sequence: CASRGDSNTGELFF. Written as DNA, the CDR3 is TGTGCCAGCAGGGGGGACTCCAACACCGGGGAGCTGTTTTTT. The rearrangement joins TRBV2 to TRBJ2-2; D may be TRBD2 (6 bases). In germline, CDR1 is SNHLY, CDR2 FYNNEI. V lost 6 bases and J 2 bases, leaving 10 bases between the germline ends. CDR3 length: 14 amino acids. Looking up the rest from reference TRBV2 and TRBJ2-2 gives the full variable domain: EPEVTQTPSHQVTQMGQEVILRCVPISNHLYFYWYRQILGQKVEFLVSFYNNEISEKSEIFDDQFSVERPDGSNFTLKIRSTKLEDSAMYFCASRGDSNTGELFFGEGSRLTVL.

J is TRBJ2-1 and V is TRBV7-2, with D unresolved. CDR1 and CDR2 (germline): SGHTA, FQGNSA. This CDR3 is 13 amino acids long. Trimming took off 1 base at V and 8 bases at J, with 9 bases between the two ends. The CDR3 reads CASSLEGPHEQFF. In DNA form, the CDR3 reads TGTGCCAGCAGCTTAGAGGGCCCCCATGAGCAGTTCTTC.

The J gene is TRBJ1-5, the V gene TRBV10-3; TRBD1 aligns across 7 bases. J lost 3 bases, V lost 5 bases, and 4 bases had no gene match. CDR1 is ENHRY, CDR2 SYGVKD, per germline. The CDR3 spans 14 residues. The chain's CDR3 is CAISNRGDNQPQHF. Here the CDR3 DNA reads TGTGCCATCAGTAACAGGGGAGACAATCAGCCCCAGCATTTT.

The J gene is TRBJ1-5, the V gene TRBV7-2, with D maybe TRBD1 (6 bases). This CDR3 is 15 amino acids long. The V end lost 4 bases, the J end lost 4 bases, and 14 bases lay between the germline ends. Germline CDR1 reads SGHTA; CDR2 reads FQGNSA. The CDR3 DNA is TGTGCCAGCAGCTCTCCGGGAGGGGGAAATCAGCCCCAGCATTTT. This gives the protein CASSSPGGGNQPQHF.

Remarks on this clone: At the DNA level, this CDR3 is encoded by other sequences in the same sample as well. This chain joins TRBV7-2 and TRBJ1-2; D unresolved. Germline V gene sequence: CDR1 SGHTA, CDR2 FQGNSA. The V end lost 2 bases, the J end lost 2 bases, and 6 bases lay between the germline ends. CDR3 size: 13 residues. The CDR3 is CASSLRGNYGYTF. The CDR3 coding sequence is TGTGCCAGCAGCTTAAGAGGGAACTATGGCTACACCTTC.

The chain couples TRBV2 to TRBJ2-7, with D unresolved. V gave up 7 bases and J gave up 9 bases, with 22 bases separating them. The CDR3 contains 14 residues. The germline CDR1 and CDR2 sequences are SNHLY and FYNNEI. The chain's CDR3 is CASTMKRTRSGQYF. The CDR3 DNA is TGTGCCAGCACTATGAAACGGACGCGATCCGGGCAGTACTTC.

The chain carries TRBV6-5 and TRBJ1-2, with a tentative D call TRBD1 (5 bases). V lost 2 bases, J lost 5 bases, and 9 bases lay in between. The germline V gene encodes CDR1 MNHEY and CDR2 SVGAGI. The CDR3 is 13 residues long. CDR3 sequence: CASSYMQGYGYTF. The CDR3 DNA sequence: TGTGCCAGCAGTTACATGCAGGGTTATGGCTACACCTTC.

The CDR3 is CASSVEGTAGGGSPLHF. CDR3 coding DNA: TGTGCCAGCAGCGTAGAAGGCACGGCGGGAGGGGGTTCACCCCTCCACTTT. The chain recombines TRBV9 with TRBJ1-6, with D possibly matching TRBD1 (6 bases). The CDR3 sequence is 17 residues long. V shed 0 bases and J shed 9 bases, with 19 bases lying between them. The germline V gene encodes CDR1 SGDLS and CDR2 YYNGEE.

This chain links TRBV5-6 with TRBJ1-2, with 7 bases identical to TRBD1. The CDR3 is made up of 14 amino acids. After removal of 3 bases from V and 2 bases from J, the junction contained 4 bases not matched to a gene. CDR1 is SGHDT and CDR2 is YYEEEE in the germline V gene. This chain's CDR3 is CASSYRDSNYGYTF. The CDR3 DNA reads TGTGCCAGCAGCTACAGGGACAGCAACTATGGCTACACCTTC.

This chain uses TRBV18 with TRBJ1-2; D ambiguous. V was cut by 3 bases and J by 2 bases, with 13 bases left in between. Germline V CDR1 and CDR2: KGHSH, LQKENI. This CDR3 spans 15 amino acids. CDR3 sequence reads: CASSPGRQENYGYTF. For the CDR3, the DNA is TGTGCCAGCTCACCCGGGAGGCAGGAAAACTATGGCTACACCTTC.

The V gene is TRBV15, the J gene TRBJ2-3; no clear D gene. Trimming took off 4 bases at V and 0 bases at J, with 8 bases between the two ends. Germline CDR1 reads LNHNV; CDR2 reads YYDKDF (reference sequence). This CDR3 region has 14 residues. The CDR3 reads CATSIGRSTDTQYF. The CDR3 DNA is TGTGCCACCAGCATTGGCCGAAGCACAGATACGCAGTATTTT.

CDR3 nucleotides: TGCAGCTCGACCGGACAGGCGGACTATGGCTACACCTTC. This encodes CSSTGQADYGYTF. The J gene is TRBJ1-2, the V gene TRBV29-1; 7 bases are a match to TRBD1. Germline V gene lookup returns CDR1 SQVTM and CDR2 ANQGSEA. Unmatched junction bases numbered 9, after V lost 8 bases and J lost 3 bases. The CDR3 sequence is 13 residues long. Looking up the rest from reference TRBV29-1 and TRBJ1-2 gives the full variable domain: SAVISQKPSRDICQRGTSLTIQCQVDSQVTMMFWYRQQPGQSLTLIATANQGSEATYESGFVIDKFPISRPNLTFSTLTVSNMSPEDSSIYLCSSTGQADYGYTFGSGTRLTVV.

The rearrangement uses TRBV6-1 and TRBJ2-7; D is possibly TRBD1 (6 bases). Per germline, CDR1 MNHNS and CDR2 SASEGT. Trimming left V 5 bases short and J 2 bases short, with 13 bases between. There are 14 residues in the CDR3. CDR3 sequence (DNA): TGTGCCAGCAGTCAGGACTGGGGGCCCTACGAGCAGTACTTC. Translating it yields CASSQDWGPYEQYF.

The CDR3 protein is CASSRGTGGANGELFF. Written as DNA, the CDR3 is TGTGCCAGCAGCCGAGGGACAGGGGGCGCGAACGGGGAGCTGTTTTTT. The chain links TRBV11-1 to TRBJ2-2; 12 bases map to TRBD1. With 5 bases clipped from V and 7 bases from J, the junction kept 8 bases outside the gene matches. CDR1 is SGHAT and CDR2 is FQDESV in the germline V gene (reference sequence). This CDR3 contains 16 residues.

The gene calls are TRBV9 and TRBJ2-7; D is undetermined. The CDR3 spans 11 residues. CDR1 is SGDLS and CDR2 is YYNGEE in the germline V gene. V lost 6 bases and J 9 bases, leaving 13 bases between the germline ends. In DNA form, the CDR3 reads TGTGCCAGCACCGCCCTTCAGCGGCAGTACTTC. This encodes CASTALQRQYF.

This clone was seen a few times. Other DNA sequences in this sample translate to the same CDR3. The chain has TRBV5-1 and TRBJ1-3; no definite D call. CDR3 length: 15 residues. The V and J ends lost 0 bases and 0 bases respectively, with 7 bases between them. Germline V gene data show CDR1 as SGHRS and CDR2 as YFSETQ. Here the CDR3 DNA reads TGCGCCAGCAGCTTGGACCCCGGCTCTGGAAACACCATATATTTT. Its translation is CASSLDPGSGNTIYF.

In DNA, the CDR3 is TGTGCCAGCAGTGATGCGGGGGGGCCCTCAGATACGCAGTATTTT. It specifies CASSDAGGPSDTQYF. The chain combines TRBV2 with TRBJ2-3; 9 positions agree with TRBD2. The germline V gene encodes CDR1 SNHLY and CDR2 FYNNEI. The CDR3 extends over 15 amino acids. V was pared by 3 bases and J by 4 bases, with 5 bases of the junction left unmatched.

This chain connects TRBV29-1 to TRBJ2-7; D perhaps matches TRBD2 (6 bases). Germline CDR1 is SQVTM and CDR2 is ANQGSEA. V was pared by 4 bases and J by 2 bases, with 12 bases between. This CDR3 has 13 amino acids. For the CDR3, the DNA is TGCAGCGTTGTGAAGGGAGGTCCCTACGAGCAGTACTTC. Encoded protein: CSVVKGGPYEQYF.

The V and J genes are TRBV6-5 and TRBJ2-5; 7 bases fit TRBD1. The germline CDR1 and CDR2 sequences are MNHEY and SVGAGI. V lost 6 bases, J lost 5 bases, and 6 bases stayed unmatched. The CDR3 totals 13 residues. In nucleotides, the CDR3 is TGTGCCAGCAGACCCGGACAGGTGGAGACCCAGTACTTC. Amino acid sequence: CASRPGQVETQYF.

The V and J genes are TRBV11-2 and TRBJ2-3, with TRBD2 identical over 7 bases. Germline values: CDR1 SGHAT, CDR2 FQNNGV. V lost 0 bases to trimming and J lost 15 bases; unmatched junction nucleotides: 15. The CDR3 consists of 15 residues. The CDR3 spells CASSLEMVAPSGPYF. For the CDR3, the DNA is TGTGCCAGCAGCTTAGAGATGGTGGCGCCTAGCGGCCCATATTTT. The full variable domain, completed using reference TRBV11-2 and TRBJ2-3, is EAGVAQSPRYKIIEKRQSVAFWCNPISGHATLYWYQQILGQGPKLLIQFQNNGVVDDSQLPKDRFSAERLKGVDSTLKIQPAKLEDSAVYLCASSLEMVAPSGPYFGPGTRLTVL.

The chain employs TRBV6-1 and TRBJ2-3, with D maybe TRBD2 (5 bases). The V gene lost 0 bases and the J gene lost 4 bases, with 14 bases spanning the gap. The CDR3 loop spans 16 amino acids. Germline CDR1 is MNHNS and CDR2 is SASEGT. The CDR3 is CASSEARGTRADTQYF. Here the CDR3 DNA reads TGTGCCAGCAGTGAAGCACGGGGTACTCGTGCAGATACGCAGTATTTT.

The rearrangement links TRBV5-4 to TRBJ1-3; TRBD1 agrees at 8 bases. The junction had 11 bases not matched to a gene; V was cut back by 4 bases and J by 2 bases. The CDR3 has 17 amino acids. Germline CDR1 SGHNT, CDR2 YYREEE (reference sequence). CDR3 coding DNA: TGTGCCAGCAGCCCTAGTGGTACAGGGGGACCTGGAAACACCATATATTTT. Its translation is CASSPSGTGGPGNTIYF.

This chain connects TRBV5-4 to TRBJ2-7; D is undetermined. The CDR3 runs to 14 residues. Between the trimmed V and J ends, which lost 4 bases and 7 bases, there was a span of 18 bases. CDR1 SGHNT and CDR2 YYREEE come from the germline V gene (reference sequence). DNA for the CDR3: TGTGCCAGCAGCCAACAGAGTGAAAGTAGGGAGCAGTACTTC. Its translation: CASSQQSESREQYF.